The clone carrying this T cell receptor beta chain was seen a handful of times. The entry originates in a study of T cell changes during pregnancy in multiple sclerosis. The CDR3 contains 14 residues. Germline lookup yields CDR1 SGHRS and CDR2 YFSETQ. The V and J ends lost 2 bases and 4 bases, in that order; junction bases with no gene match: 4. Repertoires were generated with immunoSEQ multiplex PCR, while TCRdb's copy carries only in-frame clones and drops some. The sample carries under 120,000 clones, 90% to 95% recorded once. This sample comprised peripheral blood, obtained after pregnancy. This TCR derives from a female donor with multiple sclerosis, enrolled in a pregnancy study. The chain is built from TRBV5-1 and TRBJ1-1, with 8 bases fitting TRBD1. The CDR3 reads CASSLGQGGTEAFF. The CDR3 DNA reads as TGCGCCAGCAGCTTAGGACAGGGTGGCACTGAAGCTTTCTTT.